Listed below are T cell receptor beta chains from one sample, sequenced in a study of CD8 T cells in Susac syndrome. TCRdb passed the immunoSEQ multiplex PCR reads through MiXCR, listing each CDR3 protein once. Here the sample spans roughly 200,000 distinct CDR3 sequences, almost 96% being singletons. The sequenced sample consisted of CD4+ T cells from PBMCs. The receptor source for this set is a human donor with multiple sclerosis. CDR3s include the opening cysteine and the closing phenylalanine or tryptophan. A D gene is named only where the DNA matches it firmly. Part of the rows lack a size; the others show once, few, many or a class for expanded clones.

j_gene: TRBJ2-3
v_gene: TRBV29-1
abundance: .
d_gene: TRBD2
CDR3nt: TGCAGCGTTGTTGGGGAGCGGGGGGGTTTGACAGATACGCAGTATTTT
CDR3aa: CSVVGERGGLTDTQYF

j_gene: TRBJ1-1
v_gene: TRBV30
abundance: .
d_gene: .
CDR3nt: TGTGCCTGGAGAACCATGAACACTGAAGCTTTCTTT
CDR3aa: CAWRTMNTEAFF

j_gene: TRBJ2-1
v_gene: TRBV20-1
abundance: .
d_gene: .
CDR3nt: TGCAGTGCTAGAGTGTCCCTGAGGTACAATGAGCAGTTCTTC
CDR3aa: CSARVSLRYNEQFF

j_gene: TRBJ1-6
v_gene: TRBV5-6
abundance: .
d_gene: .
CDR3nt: TGTGCCAGCAGCTTATCAGGCCCCGATTCACCCCTCCACTTT
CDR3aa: CASSLSGPDSPLHF

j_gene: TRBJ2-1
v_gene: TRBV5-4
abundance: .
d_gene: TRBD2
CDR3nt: TGTGCCAGCAGCTTGGACCTAGCGGGGAGCAATGAGCAGTTCTTC
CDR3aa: CASSLDLAGSNEQFF

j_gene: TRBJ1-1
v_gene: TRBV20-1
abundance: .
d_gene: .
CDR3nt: TGCAGTGCTAGACGGACCACTGAAGCTTTCTTT
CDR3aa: CSARRTTEAFF

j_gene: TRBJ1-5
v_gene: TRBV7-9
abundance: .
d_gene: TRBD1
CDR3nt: TGTGCCAGCAGCTCGGGACAGTATAGCAATCAGCCCCAGCATTTT
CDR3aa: CASSSGQYSNQPQHF

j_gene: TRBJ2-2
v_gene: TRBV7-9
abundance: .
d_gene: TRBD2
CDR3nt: TGTGCCAGCAGCCACCGCGAGGGAGGGGTCCTCGGGGAGCTGTTTTTT
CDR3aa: CASSHREGGVLGELFF

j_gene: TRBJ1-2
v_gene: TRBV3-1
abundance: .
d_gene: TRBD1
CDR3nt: TGTGCCAGCAGCCGCGACAGGGGGAACGGCTACACCTTC
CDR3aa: CASSRDRGNGYTF

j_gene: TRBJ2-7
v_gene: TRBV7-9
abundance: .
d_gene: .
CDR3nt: TGTGCCAGCAGCCTCGAGGGTAGCGGCTACGAGCAGTACTTC
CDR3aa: CASSLEGSGYEQYF

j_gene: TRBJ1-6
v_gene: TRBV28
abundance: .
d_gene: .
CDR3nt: TGTGCCAGCAGTTTGTACAGGGATAATTCACCCCTCCACTTT
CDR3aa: CASSLYRDNSPLHF

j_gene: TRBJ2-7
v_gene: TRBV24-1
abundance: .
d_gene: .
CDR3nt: TGTGCCACCAGTGACATAAGCCTGACAGGCACCTACGAGCAGTACTTC
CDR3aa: CATSDISLTGTYEQYF

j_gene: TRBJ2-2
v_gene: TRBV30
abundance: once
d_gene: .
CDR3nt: TGTGCCTGGAGTGTAAACTTGGTCGGGGAGCTGTTTTTT
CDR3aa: CAWSVNLVGELFF

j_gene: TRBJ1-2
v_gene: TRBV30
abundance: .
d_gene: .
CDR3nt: TGTGCCTGGAGAGGTCGGAATTTTGGGGGCTACACCTTC
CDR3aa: CAWRGRNFGGYTF

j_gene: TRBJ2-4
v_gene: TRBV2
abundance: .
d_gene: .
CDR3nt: TGTGCCAGCACCGGGGACACCCGAGCCAAAAACATTCAGTACTTC
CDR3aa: CASTGDTRAKNIQYF

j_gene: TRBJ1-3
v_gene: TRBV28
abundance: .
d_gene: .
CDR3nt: TGTGCCAGCGGCGGAGCGATACACTCTGGAAACACCATATATTTT
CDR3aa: CASGGAIHSGNTIYF

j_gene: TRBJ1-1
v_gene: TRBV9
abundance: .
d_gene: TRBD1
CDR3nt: TGTGCCAGCAGCACAGGGACAGGGTTCGCTGAAGCTTTCTTT
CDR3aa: CASSTGTGFAEAFF

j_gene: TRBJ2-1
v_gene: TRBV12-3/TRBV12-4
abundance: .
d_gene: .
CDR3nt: TGTGCCAGCACCCTTGGTGGGGGGGGCCTATACAATGAGCAGTTCTTC
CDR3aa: CASTLGGGGLYNEQFF

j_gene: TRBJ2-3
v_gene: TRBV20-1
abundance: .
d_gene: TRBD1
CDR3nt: TGCAGTGCTCCGCCGGGACAGGGGGCCGCAGATACGCAGTATTTT
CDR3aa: CSAPPGQGAADTQYF

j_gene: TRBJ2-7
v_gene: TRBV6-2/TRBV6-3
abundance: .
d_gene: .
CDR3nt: TGTGCCAGCAGTCCATTAAGCAACGAGCAGTACTTC
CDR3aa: CASSPLSNEQYF

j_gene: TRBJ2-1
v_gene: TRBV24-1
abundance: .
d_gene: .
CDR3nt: TGTGCCACCAGTGATTGGGGGTACAATGAGCAGTTCTTC
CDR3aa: CATSDWGYNEQFF

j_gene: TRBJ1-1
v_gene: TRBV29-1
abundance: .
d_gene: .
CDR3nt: TGCAGCGGAACAGACACTGAAGCTTTCTTT
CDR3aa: CSGTDTEAFF

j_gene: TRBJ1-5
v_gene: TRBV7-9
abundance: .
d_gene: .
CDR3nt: TGTGCCAGCAGCTTGGGAGTCGTTGGAGGGAGCAATCAGCCCCAGCATTTT
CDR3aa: CASSLGVVGGSNQPQHF

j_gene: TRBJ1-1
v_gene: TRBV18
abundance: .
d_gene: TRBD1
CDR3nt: TGTGCCAGCTCTGGACAGGCAAACACTGAAGCTTTCTTT
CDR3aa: CASSGQANTEAFF

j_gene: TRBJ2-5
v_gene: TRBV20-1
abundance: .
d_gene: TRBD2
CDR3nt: TGCAGTGCTAGAGCGCGGAGCGGGGGGCTCCAAGAGACCCAGTACTTC
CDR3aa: CSARARSGGLQETQYF

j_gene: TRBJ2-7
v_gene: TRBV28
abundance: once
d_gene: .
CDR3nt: TGTGCCAGCAAGAACGGGGGAATCAAGTACGAGCAGTACTTC
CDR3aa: CASKNGGIKYEQYF

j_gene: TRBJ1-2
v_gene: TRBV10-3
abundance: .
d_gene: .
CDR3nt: TGTGCCATCAGTGGGACTGATGGCTACACCTTC
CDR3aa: CAISGTDGYTF

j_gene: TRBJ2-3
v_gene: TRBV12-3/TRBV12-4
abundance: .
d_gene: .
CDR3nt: TGTGCCAGCAGTTTCGCTGGTATCTACACAGATACGCAGTATTTT
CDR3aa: CASSFAGIYTDTQYF

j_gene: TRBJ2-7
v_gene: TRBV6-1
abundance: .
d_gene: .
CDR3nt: TGTGCCAGCAGTGAACAGGGGATATCCTACGAGCAGTACTTC
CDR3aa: CASSEQGISYEQYF

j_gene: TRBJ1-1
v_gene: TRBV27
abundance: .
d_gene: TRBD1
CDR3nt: TGTGCCAGCAGTTCGACAGACAGGGTTAAGAACACTGAAGCTTTCTTT
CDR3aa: CASSSTDRVKNTEAFF

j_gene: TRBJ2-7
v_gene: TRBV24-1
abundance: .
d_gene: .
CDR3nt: TGTGCCACCAGTGACCCCGGCTACGAGCAGTACTTC
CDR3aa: CATSDPGYEQYF

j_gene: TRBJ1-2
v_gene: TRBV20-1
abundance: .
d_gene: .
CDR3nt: TGCAGTGCTGGGGGAGGCAGGGGAGGTGGCTACACCTTC
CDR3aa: CSAGGGRGGGYTF

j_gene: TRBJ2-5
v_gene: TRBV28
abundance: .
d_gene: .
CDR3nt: TGTGCCAGCAGTTTATCCGGACAGCAAGAGACCCAGTACTTC
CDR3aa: CASSLSGQQETQYF